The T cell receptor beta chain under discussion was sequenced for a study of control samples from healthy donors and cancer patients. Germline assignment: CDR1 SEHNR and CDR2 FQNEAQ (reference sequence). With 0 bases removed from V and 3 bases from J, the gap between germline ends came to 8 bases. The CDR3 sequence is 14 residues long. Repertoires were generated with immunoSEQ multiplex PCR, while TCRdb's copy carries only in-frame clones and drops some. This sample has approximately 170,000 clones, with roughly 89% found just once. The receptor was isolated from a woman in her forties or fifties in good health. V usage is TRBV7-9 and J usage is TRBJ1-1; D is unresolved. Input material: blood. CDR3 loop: CASSLAKMDTEAFF. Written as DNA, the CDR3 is TGTGCCAGCAGCTTAGCCAAGATGGACACTGAAGCTTTCTTT.